Shown below are 23 T cell receptor beta chains from a single sample sequenced in a study of T cells in Graves' hyperthyroidism and ophthalmopathy. TCR beta CDR3 region amplification was performed from RNA transcripts. An initial round of RT-PCR targeting the TCR CDR3 relied on the HTBI primer set. TCRdb redid the calling of the multiplex PCR reads with MiXCR, one entry per CDR3 protein. Among 730,000 or so distinct CDR3 sequences listed, around 20% were seen once. Sequencing was done on a sample of blood. The receptors stem from a woman aged 45 to 65 with Graves' hyperthyroidism that later progressed to Graves' ophthalmopathy.

This clonotype was counted ten times or more. The chain links TRBV12-3 or TRBV12-4 to TRBJ2-5, with TRBD2 as a possible D gene (6 bases). The CDR3 covers 14 residues. The germline V and J ends were trimmed by 5 bases and 2 bases, with 12 bases remaining between them. CDR3 DNA sequence: TGTGCCAGCAGTACGGGACTCTTACAAGAGACCCAGTACTTC. Translating it yields CASSTGLLQETQYF.

Many counts were recorded for this clonotype. The chain combines TRBV18 with TRBJ2-7, with D uncertain. Germline assignment: CDR1 KGHSH and CDR2 LQKENI. The CDR3 spans 16 residues. Trimming cost V 3 bases and J 2 bases, with 17 bases left between them. CDR3 region: CASSPKEQRAPYEQYF. The CDR3 bases are TGTGCCAGCTCACCCAAGGAGCAAAGGGCCCCCTACGAGCAGTACTTC.

This clonotype has more than one count but fewer than ten. The chain has TRBV27 and TRBJ1-2, with D perhaps TRBD1 (6 bases). The V gene's germline CDR1 is MNHEY and CDR2 SMNVEV (reference sequence). The CDR3 runs to 15 residues. The V and J ends lost 5 bases and 6 bases respectively, with 19 bases between them. CDR3 protein: CASSPRQATGDGYTF. CDR3 nucleotide sequence: TGTGCCAGCAGTCCCCGACAGGCGACGGGAGATGGCTACACCTTC.

In its sample, this clonotype was seen many times. This chain joins TRBV28 and TRBJ1-6; D gene ambiguous. The CDR3 is 14 residues long. In germline, CDR1 is MDHEN, CDR2 SYDVKM. Trimming took 5 bases from V and 8 from J, leaving 13 bases between them. CDR3 nucleotide sequence: TGTGCCAGCAGTCCATCGGGGTTACATTCACCCCTCCACTTT. Protein sequence: CASSPSGLHSPLHF. Complete variable domain (other parts from reference TRBV28 and TRBJ1-6): DVKVTQSSRYLVKRTGEKVFLECVQDMDHENMFWYRQDPGLGLRLIYFSYDVKMKEKGDIPEGYSVSREKKERFSLILESASTNQTSMYLCASSPSGLHSPLHFGNGTRLTVT.

This clonotype came up many times. The chain couples TRBV2 to TRBJ1-1; D unclear. Germline CDR1 SNHLY, CDR2 FYNNEI. The CDR3 is 12 residues long. V lost 6 bases, J lost 1 base, and 6 bases lay in between. The CDR3 protein is CASRVRNTEAFF. The CDR3 nucleotides are TGTGCCAGCAGAGTTAGGAACACTGAAGCTTTCTTT.

This clonotype has a handful of counts. The V gene is TRBV11-2, the J gene TRBJ1-2; D is uncertain. Trimming took 5 bases from V and 10 from J, leaving 11 bases between them. The CDR3 is 11 amino acids. Germline lookup yields CDR1 SGHAT and CDR2 FQNNGV. The CDR3 DNA reads as TGTGCCAGCAGCCAAACTAGTTACTACACCTTC. Translating it yields CASSQTSYYTF.

This clonotype was observed a handful of times. The chain couples TRBV20-1 to TRBJ2-3; D may match TRBD1 or TRBD2 (5 bases each). Germline loops: CDR1 DFQATT, CDR2 SNEGSKA (reference sequence). The CDR3 totals 16 residues. Trimming stripped 5 bases from V and 6 bases from J, with 24 bases between. CDR3 sequence reads: CSAFLSRDLVSDTQYF. The CDR3 nucleotides are TGCAGTGCTTTTCTGAGCCGGGACCTCGTTTCCGATACGCAGTATTTT.

This clonotype was counted between two and nine times. V usage is TRBV2 and J usage is TRBJ1-4; no definite D call. Trimming removed 7 bases at V and 0 bases at J, with 15 bases between. The CDR3 totals 16 residues. Germline V CDR1 and CDR2: SNHLY, FYNNEI. CDR3 protein: CASIFSQDATNEKLFF. CDR3 nucleotides: TGTGCCAGCATCTTCTCTCAAGATGCAACTAATGAAAAACTGTTTTTT. Full variable domain (remainder filled in from reference TRBV2 and TRBJ1-4): EPEVTQTPSHQVTQMGQEVILRCVPISNHLYFYWYRQILGQKVEFLVSFYNNEISEKSEIFDDQFSVERPDGSNFTLKIRSTKLEDSAMYFCASIFSQDATNEKLFFGSGTQLSVL.

The chain carries TRBV6-4 and TRBJ2-2; 8 positions agree with TRBD2. The CDR3 has 15 residues. V gave up 6 bases and J gave up 1 base; unmatched junction bases: 4. The germline V gene has CDR1 MRHNA and CDR2 SNTAGT. The CDR3 bases are TGTGCCAGCAGGCGACTAGCGCAGAACACCGGGGAGCTGTTTTTT. Translating gives CASRRLAQNTGELFF.

This clonotype has a handful of counts. The V call is TRBV4-2, the J call TRBJ1-5, with 9 bases aligning to TRBD1. The germline gives CDR1 LGHNA, CDR2 YNFKEQ. The CDR3 sequence is 17 residues long. The trim removed 3 bases at V and 3 bases at J, leaving 9 bases unmatched. The chain's CDR3 is CASSHLETGGYNQPQHF. The CDR3 bases are TGTGCCAGCAGCCACCTGGAGACAGGGGGATACAATCAGCCCCAGCATTTT.

This chain joins TRBV27 and TRBJ2-2, with 11 bases identical to TRBD2. Germline CDR1 MNHEY, CDR2 SMNVEV (reference sequence). Trimming cost V 5 bases and J 0 bases; bases outside gene matches: 11. The CDR3 is made up of 19 amino acids. The CDR3 nucleotides read TGTGCCAGCAGTCCCCTAGCGGGGGGTCCGTATCCGAACACCGGGGAGCTGTTTTTT. This codes for CASSPLAGGPYPNTGELFF.

The rearrangement links TRBV7-9 to TRBJ2-6; D is ambiguous. Germline V gives CDR1 SEHNR, CDR2 FQNEAQ (reference sequence). The CDR3 is 16 residues long. The V end was cut by 1 base, the J end by 6 bases, with 13 bases between. CDR3 sequence reads: CASSLGDIFEANVLTF. In DNA form, the CDR3 reads TGTGCCAGCAGCTTAGGGGATATTTTTGAGGCCAACGTCCTGACTTTC. Together with reference TRBV7-9 and TRBJ2-6, the CDR3 gives the full variable domain: DTGVSQNPRHKITKRGQNVTFRCDPISEHNRLYWYRQTLGQGPEFLTYFQNEAQLEKSRLLSDRFSAERPKGSFSTLEIQRTEQGDSAMYLCASSLGDIFEANVLTFGAGSRLTVL.

This clonotype was counted only a few times. This rearrangement joins TRBV19 to TRBJ1-5; D is possibly TRBD1 (6 bases). Per germline, CDR1 LNHDA and CDR2 SQIVND (reference sequence). V lost 5 bases and J lost 3, with 20 bases in between. The CDR3 length is 17 residues. CDR3: CASSARSEGGANQPQHF. The CDR3 DNA reads as TGTGCCAGTAGTGCTCGATCCGAGGGGGGGGCCAATCAGCCCCAGCATTTT.

Remarks on this clonotype: A much more abundant neighbour one base away suggests this may be a read error. V usage is TRBV3-1 and J usage is TRBJ2-3; weak D call: TRBD2 (6 bases). The CDR3 runs to 12 residues. The germline V gene has CDR1 LGHDT and CDR2 YNNKEL (reference sequence). This CDR3 reads CASSEGEDTRYF. As DNA, the CDR3 is TGTGCCAGCAGCGAAGGGGAGGATACGCGGTATTTT.

The CDR3 loop reads CASSQNTGAAGGYTF. The CDR3 bases are TGTGCCAGCAGCCAAAACACAGGGGCAGCGGGCGGCTACACCTTC. J is TRBJ1-2 and V is TRBV3-1; TRBD1 agrees at 7 bases. Germline V gene data show CDR1 as LGHDT and CDR2 as YNNKEL (reference sequence). V trimming: 2 bases; J trimming: 8 bases; junction bases outside the gene matches: 11. The CDR3 loop spans 15 amino acids.

The V gene is TRBV6-1, the J gene TRBJ1-1; 7 bases align to TRBD1. CDR3 length: 12 amino acids. CDR1 is MNHNS and CDR2 is SASEGT in the germline V gene. The ends lost 6 bases at V and 10 bases at J; junction bases unmatched: 8. The CDR3 loop reads CASRPYRGRAFF. As DNA, the CDR3 is TGTGCCAGCAGGCCTTACAGGGGACGAGCTTTCTTT.

This clonotype was seen ten or more times. The chain recombines TRBV7-8 with TRBJ2-3, with D possibly called TRBD1 or TRBD2 (5 bases each). This CDR3 comprises 19 residues. CDR1 and CDR2 (germline): SGHVS, FQNEAQ. The V gene lost 5 bases and the J gene lost 2 bases, with 26 bases spanning the gap. The chain's CDR3 is CASSALGHEGNEDTDTQYF. The CDR3, as DNA: TGTGCCAGCAGCGCCCTAGGGCACGAGGGGAATGAGGACACAGATACGCAGTATTTT.

The table lists this clonotype with a few counts. The CDR3 DNA is TGTGCCATCAGTGACAGGGATGAAAAACTGTTTTTT. It specifies CAISDRDEKLFF. The chain uses TRBV10-3 and TRBJ1-4; a possible D gene is TRBD1 (5 bases). V lost 3 bases and J lost 6, with 5 bases in between. This CDR3 region has 12 residues. CDR1 is ENHRY and CDR2 is SYGVKD in the germline V gene.

This clonotype appeared many times. The genes are TRBV5-1 and TRBJ1-5, with 7 bases identical to TRBD1. CDR1 and CDR2 from the germline V gene are SGHRS and YFSETQ. The CDR3 contains 14 residues. The trim removed 4 bases at V and 5 bases at J, leaving 6 bases unmatched. The CDR3 region is CASSPQGPDQPQHF. The DNA of the CDR3 is TGCGCCAGCAGCCCACAGGGGCCGGATCAGCCCCAGCATTTT. The full variable domain, rest sourced from reference TRBV5-1 and TRBJ1-5, is KAGVTQTPRYLIKTRGQQVTLSCSPISGHRSVSWYQQTPGQGLQFLFEYFSETQRNKGNFPGRFSGRQFSNSRSEMNVSTLELGDSALYLCASSPQGPDQPQHFGDGTRLSIL.

This clonotype was counted a few times. The genes are TRBV9 and TRBJ1-1, with a weak D call TRBD1 (5 bases). The germline V and J ends were trimmed by 1 base and 3 bases, with 7 bases remaining between them. The germline V gene encodes CDR1 SGDLS and CDR2 YYNGEE. The CDR3 is 13 amino acids. CDR3 sequence: CASSVLGDTEAFF. In nucleotides, the CDR3 is TGTGCCAGCAGCGTACTAGGGGACACTGAAGCTTTCTTT.

This clonotype was counted a few times. The chain links TRBV3-1 to TRBJ1-5, with 7 bases lining up with TRBD1. This CDR3 contains 15 residues. The germline CDR1 and CDR2 sequences are LGHDT and YNNKEL (reference sequence). Trimming cost V 4 bases and J 1 base; bases outside gene matches: 4. The CDR3 spells CASSLGQESNQPQHF. The CDR3, as DNA: TGTGCCAGCAGCCTTGGACAGGAAAGCAATCAGCCCCAGCATTTT.

This clonotype was found many times. The J gene is TRBJ1-1, the V gene TRBV5-1, with 10 positions matching TRBD1. Per germline, CDR1 SGHRS and CDR2 YFSETQ. V was clipped by 4 bases and J by 5 bases; unmatched bases: 5. This CDR3 is built from 14 residues. The CDR3 is CASSRQGADTEAFF. The DNA for the CDR3 is TGCGCCAGCAGCAGACAGGGGGCAGATACTGAAGCTTTCTTT.

V is TRBV7-2 and J is TRBJ2-4; no definite D call. Deletions cut 5 bases from V and 1 base from J, with 15 bases between. Germline V lookup: CDR1 SGHTA, CDR2 FQGNSA. This CDR3 contains 16 residues. CDR3 protein: CASSIGPIDAKNIQYF. As DNA, the CDR3 is TGTGCCAGCAGCATCGGGCCGATAGACGCCAAAAACATTCAGTACTTC.